This TCR beta chain was retrieved from a study of PD-L1 blockade in urothelial cancer. Background on the study: T cells were recovered from blood samples at a median of 141,255.

Indicated time point: pretreatment peripheral blood. V lost 5 bases and J 7 bases, leaving 15 bases between the germline ends. CDR3 length equals 15 residues. Germline V CDR1 and CDR2: SEHNR, FQNEAQ (reference sequence). TCRdb's table, derived via immunoSEQ multiplex PCR, lists solely in-frame clones and lacks some. The sample records 95,000 to 100,000 clones, around 86% being singletons. Sample: PBMCs, taken around atezolizumab (anti-PD-L1) treatment. The V call is TRBV7-9, the J call TRBJ1-6; a weak D match, TRBD1 (5 bases). The sequence was obtained from a man in his 60s with urothelial cancer. The CDR3 is CASSGLEGWNSPLHF. The DNA of the CDR3 is TGTGCCAGCAGCGGATTGGAGGGGTGGAATTCACCCCTCCACTTT. The whole variable domain, filled in from reference TRBV7-9 and TRBJ1-6, reads DTGVSQNPRHKITKRGQNVTFRCDPISEHNRLYWYRQTLGQGPEFLTYFQNEAQLEKSRLLSDRFSAERPKGSFSTLEIQRTEQGDSAMYLCASSGLEGWNSPLHFGNGTRLTVT.